This T cell receptor beta chain emerged from a study of cytomegalovirus exposure and HLA in healthy donors. Trimming cost V 0 bases and J 0 bases; bases outside gene matches: 13. CDR3 length: 22 residues. Looked up from germline, CDR1 is LGHNA and CDR2 is YSLEER. Vbeta (60) and Jbeta (13) primers were used in the PCR. Method: immunoSEQ multiplex PCR; TCRdb's copy keeps in-frame clones and lacks some. The data contain around 120,000 clones, less than 75% of them seen just once; the ten biggest clones take up 11%. Specimen: PBMCs. The chain couples TRBV4-3 to TRBJ2-6; 11 nucleotides match TRBD1. The source is a man aged 40-55 years in good health and CMV-seropositive. The CDR3 loop reads CASSQDLIGTGGLSSGANVLTF. The DNA of the CDR3 is TGCGCCAGCAGCCAAGATTTAATCGGGACAGGGGGGCTCAGCTCTGGGGCCAACGTCCTGACTTTC.